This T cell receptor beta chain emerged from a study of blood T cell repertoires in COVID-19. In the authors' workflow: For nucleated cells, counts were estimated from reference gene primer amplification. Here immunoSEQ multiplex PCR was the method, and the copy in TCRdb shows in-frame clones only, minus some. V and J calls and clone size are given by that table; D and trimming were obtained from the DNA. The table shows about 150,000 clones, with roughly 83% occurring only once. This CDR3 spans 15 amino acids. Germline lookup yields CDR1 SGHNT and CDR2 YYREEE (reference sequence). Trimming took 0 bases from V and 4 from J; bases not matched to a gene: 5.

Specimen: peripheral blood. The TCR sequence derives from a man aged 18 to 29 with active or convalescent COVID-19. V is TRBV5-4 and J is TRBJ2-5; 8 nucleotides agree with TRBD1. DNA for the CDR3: TGTGCCAGCAGCTTGGTTACAGGGGGGTTAGAGACCCAGTACTTC. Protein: CASSLVTGGLETQYF.